Sequencing of this T cell receptor beta chain was carried out in a study of regulatory T cells in long-lasting Graves disease. Stated time point: persistent/refractory GD, antithyroid drugs over 5 years with positive TRAb. Preparation of the TCR library used RNA extracted from PBMCs. Sequencing libraries for TCR beta were prepared with iRepertoire HTBI primers and Arm-PCR of CDR3 regions. TCRdb fed the multiplex PCR reads into MiXCR, producing one record per CDR3 protein. This table has about 450,000 distinct CDR3 sequences, roughly a quarter appearing once. In this sample, this clonotype turned up many times. Sequenced here: peripheral blood mononuclear cells (PBMCs), sampled when the disease was refractory, from a patient treated with antithyroid drugs. The TCR was taken from a female donor with Graves disease.

The CDR3 nucleotides read TGTGCCAGCAGCCGTTGGGGTAGCGGGGACACCCAACAAGAGACCCAGTACTTC. This codes for CASSRWGSGDTQQETQYF. The chain carries TRBV3-1 and TRBJ2-5; 8 bases are shared with TRBD2. Germline assignment: CDR1 LGHDT and CDR2 YNNKEL (reference sequence). Unmatched junction bases numbered 15, after V lost 4 bases and J lost 2 bases. The CDR3 totals 18 residues.